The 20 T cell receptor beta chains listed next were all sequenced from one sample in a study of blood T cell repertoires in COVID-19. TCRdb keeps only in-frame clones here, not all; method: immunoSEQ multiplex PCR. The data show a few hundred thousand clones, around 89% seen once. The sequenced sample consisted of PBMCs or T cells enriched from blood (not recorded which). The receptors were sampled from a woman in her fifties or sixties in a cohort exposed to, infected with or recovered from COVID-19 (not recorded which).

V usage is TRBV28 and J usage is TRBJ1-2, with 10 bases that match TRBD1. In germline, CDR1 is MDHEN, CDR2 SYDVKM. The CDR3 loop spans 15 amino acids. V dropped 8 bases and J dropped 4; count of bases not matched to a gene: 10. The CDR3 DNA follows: TGTGCCAGCCGGGACAGGGGTTTCCTTCGCTATGGCTACACCTTC. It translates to CASRDRGFLRYGYTF.

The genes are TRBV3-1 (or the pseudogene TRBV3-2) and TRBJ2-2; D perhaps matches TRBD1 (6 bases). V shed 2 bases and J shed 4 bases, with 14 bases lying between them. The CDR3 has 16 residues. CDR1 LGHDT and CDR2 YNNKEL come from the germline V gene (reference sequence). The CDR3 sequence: CASSQSRGLGTGELFF. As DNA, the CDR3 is TGTGCCAGCAGCCAAAGCAGGGGTCTCGGCACCGGGGAGCTGTTTTTT.

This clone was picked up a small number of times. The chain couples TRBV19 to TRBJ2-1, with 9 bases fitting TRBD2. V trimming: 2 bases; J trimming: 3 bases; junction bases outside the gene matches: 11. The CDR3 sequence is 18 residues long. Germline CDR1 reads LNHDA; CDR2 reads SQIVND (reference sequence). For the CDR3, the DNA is TGTGCCAGTAGTATAATGTGGGCTAGCGGGAACAACTACAATGAGCAGTTCTTC. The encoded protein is CASSIMWASGNNYNEQFF.

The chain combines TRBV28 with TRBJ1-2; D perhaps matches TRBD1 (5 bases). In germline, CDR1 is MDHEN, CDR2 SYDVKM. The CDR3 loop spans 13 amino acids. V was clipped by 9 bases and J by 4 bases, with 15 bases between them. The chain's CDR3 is CASYKQEFYGYTF. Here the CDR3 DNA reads TGTGCCAGTTATAAACAGGAATTCTATGGCTACACCTTC.

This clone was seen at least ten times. This CDR3 is CASSAVTGTGYEQYF. In nucleotides, the CDR3 is TGTGCCAGCAGCGCCGTTACCGGGACTGGATACGAGCAGTACTTC. The rearrangement joins TRBV9 to TRBJ2-7; a weak D match, TRBD2 (6 bases). CDR1 and CDR2 from the germline V gene are SGDLS and YYNGEE. The V gene lost 3 bases and the J gene lost 4 bases, with 17 bases spanning the gap. The CDR3 is 15 residues long.

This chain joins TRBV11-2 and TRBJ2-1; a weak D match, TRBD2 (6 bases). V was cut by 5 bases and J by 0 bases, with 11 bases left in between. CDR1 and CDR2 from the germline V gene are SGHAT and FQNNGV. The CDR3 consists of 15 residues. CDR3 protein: CASSRGGSSYNEQFF. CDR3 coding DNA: TGTGCCAGCAGCCGAGGAGGGAGCTCCTACAATGAGCAGTTCTTC.

The CDR3 protein is CASSSGTSGRSGELFF. Written as DNA, the CDR3 is TGTGCCAGCAGCTCCGGGACTAGCGGGAGATCCGGGGAGCTGTTTTTT. The chain recombines TRBV28 with TRBJ2-2; 14 bases fit TRBD2. The CDR3 consists of 16 residues. Germline CDR1 reads MDHEN; CDR2 reads SYDVKM. The junction had 6 bases not matched to a gene; V was cut back by 6 bases and J by 6 bases.

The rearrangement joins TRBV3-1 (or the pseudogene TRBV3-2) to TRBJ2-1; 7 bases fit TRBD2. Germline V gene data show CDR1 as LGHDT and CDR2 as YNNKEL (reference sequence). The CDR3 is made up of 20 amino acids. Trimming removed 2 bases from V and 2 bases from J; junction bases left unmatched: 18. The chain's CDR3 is CASSQLKASGTEIPYNEQFF. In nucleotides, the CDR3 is TGTGCCAGCAGCCAACTAAAGGCCAGCGGGACCGAGATCCCCTACAATGAGCAGTTCTTC.

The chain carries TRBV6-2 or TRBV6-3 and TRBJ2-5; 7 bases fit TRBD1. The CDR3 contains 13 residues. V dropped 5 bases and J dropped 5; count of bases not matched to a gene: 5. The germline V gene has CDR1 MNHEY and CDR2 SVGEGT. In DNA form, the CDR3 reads TGTGCCAGCAGTCGACAGGGTACGGAGACCCAGTACTTC. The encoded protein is CASSRQGTETQYF.

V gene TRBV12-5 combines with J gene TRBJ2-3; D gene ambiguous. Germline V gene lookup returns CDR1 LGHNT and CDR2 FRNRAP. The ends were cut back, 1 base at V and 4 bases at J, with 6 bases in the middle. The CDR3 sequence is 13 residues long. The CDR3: CASGLAGADTQYF. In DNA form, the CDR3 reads TGTGCTAGTGGTTTGGCGGGTGCAGATACGCAGTATTTT.

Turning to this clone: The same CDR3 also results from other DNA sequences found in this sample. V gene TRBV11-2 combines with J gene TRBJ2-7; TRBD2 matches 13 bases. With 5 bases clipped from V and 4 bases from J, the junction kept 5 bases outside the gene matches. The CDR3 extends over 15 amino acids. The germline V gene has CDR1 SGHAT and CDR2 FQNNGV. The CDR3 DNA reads TGTGCCAGCAGCCGGACTAGCGGGAGTAGTTACGAGCAGTACTTC. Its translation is CASSRTSGSSYEQYF. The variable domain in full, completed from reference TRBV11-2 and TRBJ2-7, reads EAGVAQSPRYKIIEKRQSVAFWCNPISGHATLYWYQQILGQGPKLLIQFQNNGVVDDSQLPKDRFSAERLKGVDSTLKIQPAKLEDSAVYLCASSRTSGSSYEQYFGPGTRLTVT.

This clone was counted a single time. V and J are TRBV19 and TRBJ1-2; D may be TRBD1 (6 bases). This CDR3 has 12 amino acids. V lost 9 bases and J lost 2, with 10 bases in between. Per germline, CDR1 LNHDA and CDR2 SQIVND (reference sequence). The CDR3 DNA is TGTGCCAGCACTGACAGGAACTATGGCTACACCTTC. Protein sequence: CASTDRNYGYTF.

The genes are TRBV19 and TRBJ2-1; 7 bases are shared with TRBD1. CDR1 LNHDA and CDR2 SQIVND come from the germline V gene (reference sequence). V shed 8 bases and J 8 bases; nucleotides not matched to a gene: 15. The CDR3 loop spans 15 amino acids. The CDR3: CASSRGIPVGDEQFF. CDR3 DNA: TGTGCCAGTTCCAGGGGGATCCCGGTCGGGGATGAGCAGTTCTTC.

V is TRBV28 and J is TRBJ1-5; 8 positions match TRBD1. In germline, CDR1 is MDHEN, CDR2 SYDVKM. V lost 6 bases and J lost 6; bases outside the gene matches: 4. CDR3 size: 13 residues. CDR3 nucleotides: TGTGCCAGCAGCCCGGACAGGGCTCAGCCCCAGCATTTT. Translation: CASSPDRAQPQHF.

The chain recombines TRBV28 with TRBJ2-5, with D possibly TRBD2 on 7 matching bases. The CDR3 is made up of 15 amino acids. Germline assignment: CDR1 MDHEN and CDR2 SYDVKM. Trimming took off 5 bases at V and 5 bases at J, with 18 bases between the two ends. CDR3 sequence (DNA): TGTGCCAGCAGTCTCCCATTGGGGGGGCCGGAGACCCAGTACTTC. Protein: CASSLPLGGPETQYF. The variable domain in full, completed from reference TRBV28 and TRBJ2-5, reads DVKVTQSSRYLVKRTGEKVFLECVQDMDHENMFWYRQDPGLGLRLIYFSYDVKMKEKGDIPEGYSVSREKKERFSLILESASTNQTSMYLCASSLPLGGPETQYFGPGTRLLVL.

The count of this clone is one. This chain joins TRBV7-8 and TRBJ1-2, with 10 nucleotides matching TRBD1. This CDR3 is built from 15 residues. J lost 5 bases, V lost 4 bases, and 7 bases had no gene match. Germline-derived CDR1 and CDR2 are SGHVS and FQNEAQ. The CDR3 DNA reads TGTGCCAGCAGCTCCCGACAGGGGGCGGGGTATGGCTACACCTTC. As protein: CASSSRQGAGYGYTF.

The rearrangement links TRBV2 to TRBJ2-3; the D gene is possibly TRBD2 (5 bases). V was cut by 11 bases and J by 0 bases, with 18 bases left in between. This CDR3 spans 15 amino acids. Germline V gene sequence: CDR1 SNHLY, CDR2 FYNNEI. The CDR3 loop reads CAASLGVLSTDTQYF. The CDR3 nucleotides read TGTGCCGCGAGCCTGGGAGTTCTTAGCACAGATACGCAGTATTTT.

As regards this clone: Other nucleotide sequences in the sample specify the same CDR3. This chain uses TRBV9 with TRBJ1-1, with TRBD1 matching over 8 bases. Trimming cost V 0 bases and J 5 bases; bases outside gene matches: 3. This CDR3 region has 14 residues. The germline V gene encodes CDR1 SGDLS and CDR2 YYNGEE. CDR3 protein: CASSVGQGRTEAFF. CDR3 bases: TGTGCCAGCAGCGTAGGACAGGGGAGAACTGAAGCTTTCTTT.

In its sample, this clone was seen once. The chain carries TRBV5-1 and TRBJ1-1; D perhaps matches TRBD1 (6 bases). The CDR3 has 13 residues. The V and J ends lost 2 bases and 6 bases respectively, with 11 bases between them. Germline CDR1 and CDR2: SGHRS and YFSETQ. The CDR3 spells CASSFAGDPEAFF. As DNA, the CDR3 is TGCGCCAGCAGCTTTGCAGGGGACCCTGAAGCTTTCTTT.

CDR3 protein: CASSLLWAHYGYTF. DNA for the CDR3: TGTGCCAGCAGTTTACTTTGGGCCCACTATGGCTACACCTTC. The chain carries TRBV28 and TRBJ1-2, with D unresolved. CDR1 and CDR2 (germline): MDHEN, SYDVKM. Trimming removed 2 bases from V and 3 bases from J, with 10 bases in between. The CDR3 spans 14 residues.